This T cell receptor (beta chain) was recovered during a study of identical twins. MiXCR was run by TCRdb on the 5' RACE reads, yielding one entry per CDR3 protein. The sample contains about 190,000 distinct CDR3 sequences, 15% to 20% of which appear only once. There are 16 residues in the CDR3. V was trimmed by 6 bases and J by 4 bases, leaving 22 bases between them. Separately, the same data were catalogued under a study of T cells expressing NK-cell markers.

The J gene is TRBJ2-7, the V gene TRBV12-3 or TRBV12-4; D gene unclear. The receptor's source is a woman aged 18-29 years in good health. The specimen was CD8+ T cells sorted from blood. Here the CDR3 DNA reads TGTGCCAGCAGCACCCACCCACGGACCCTCCTTTACGAGCAGTACTTC. It encodes CASSTHPRTLLYEQYF.